Presented here are 14 T cell receptor beta chains from one specimen sequenced in a study of OX40 agonist ivuxolimab in advanced cancers. Using immunoSEQ multiplex PCR, the repertoire was profiled, and TCRdb retains in-frame clones only, with some absent. The sample contains 79,000 or so clones, roughly 89% of which appear only once. This specimen consisted of CD4+ or CD8+ T cells sorted from blood, obtained in a trial of the OX40 agonist ivuxolimab. The receptor source for this set is an adult with an advanced solid tumor such as melanoma, head and neck, liver or kidney cancer.

The chain employs TRBV10-2 and TRBJ1-5; 7 bases are shared with TRBD1. After removal of 0 bases from V and 5 bases from J, the junction contained 7 bases not matched to a gene. CDR1 and CDR2 (germline): WSHSY, SAAADI. This CDR3 is 16 amino acids long. The CDR3 DNA sequence: TGCGCCAGCAGTGAGTCAGAGACAGGGAGCTATCAGCCCCAGCATTTT. It yields the protein CASSESETGSYQPQHF.

J is TRBJ2-1 and V is TRBV28; D is ambiguous. From germline, CDR1 is MDHEN and CDR2 SYDVKM. Between the trimmed V and J ends, which lost 4 bases and 7 bases, there was a span of 14 bases. The CDR3 covers 14 residues. The CDR3 protein is CASSSHTGENEQFF. The CDR3, as DNA: TGTGCCAGCAGTTCCCACACGGGTGAGAATGAGCAGTTCTTC. Based on the CDR3 plus reference TRBV28 and TRBJ2-1, the full variable domain is DVKVTQSSRYLVKRTGEKVFLECVQDMDHENMFWYRQDPGLGLRLIYFSYDVKMKEKGDIPEGYSVSREKKERFSLILESASTNQTSMYLCASSSHTGENEQFFGPGTRLTVL.

V usage is TRBV7-9 and J usage is TRBJ2-2; weak D call: TRBD2 (6 bases). This CDR3 region has 16 residues. V was clipped by 5 bases and J by 4 bases, with 17 bases between them. Germline V gene sequence: CDR1 SEHNR, CDR2 FQNEAQ (reference sequence). In DNA form, the CDR3 reads TGTGCCAGCAGCCTACCAAGCGGGCGGGGCACCGGGGAGCTGTTTTTT. Encoded protein: CASSLPSGRGTGELFF. The whole variable domain, filled in from reference TRBV7-9 and TRBJ2-2, reads DTGVSQNPRHKITKRGQNVTFRCDPISEHNRLYWYRQTLGQGPEFLTYFQNEAQLEKSRLLSDRFSAERPKGSFSTLEIQRTEQGDSAMYLCASSLPSGRGTGELFFGEGSRLTVL.

The chain carries TRBV6-1 and TRBJ2-4, with D possibly matching TRBD2 (5 bases). The CDR3 runs to 14 residues. In germline, CDR1 is MNHNS, CDR2 SASEGT. V lost 4 bases to trimming and J lost 8 bases, with 15 bases between them. This CDR3 reads CASSVSKWRDIQYF. CDR3 DNA: TGTGCCAGCAGTGTGAGTAAGTGGCGGGACATTCAGTACTTC.

The chain recombines TRBV19 with TRBJ2-7, with D perhaps assigned TRBD1 or TRBD2 (5 bases each). V lost 6 bases to trimming and J lost 2 bases, with 11 bases between them. The germline V gene has CDR1 LNHDA and CDR2 SQIVND (reference sequence). The CDR3 sequence is 13 residues long. In DNA, the CDR3 is TGTGCCAGTAGGGGGGACGAAGCCTACGAGCAGTACTTC. This codes for CASRGDEAYEQYF.

This clone has just one count. The rearrangement links TRBV4-1 to TRBJ2-3; perhaps TRBD1 as D (5 bases). Trimming took 4 bases from V and 0 from J, leaving 20 bases between them. The CDR3 sequence is 18 residues long. CDR1 MGHRA and CDR2 YSYEKL come from the germline V gene. The CDR3 is CASSLQLLDSLSTDTQYF. DNA of the CDR3: TGCGCCAGCAGCCTTCAACTTCTTGACAGTCTTAGCACAGATACGCAGTATTTT.

The chain combines TRBV5-1 with TRBJ2-7, with TRBD2 matching over 15 bases. Germline lookup yields CDR1 SGHRS and CDR2 YFSETQ. V gave up 4 bases and J gave up 6 bases; unmatched junction bases: 11. This CDR3 has 17 residues. The CDR3 is CASSLGLAGGRDAEQYF. The CDR3 DNA sequence: TGCGCCAGCAGCCTTGGACTAGCGGGAGGGCGAGATGCCGAGCAGTACTTC.

V gene TRBV5-1 combines with J gene TRBJ2-7; 9 bases agree with TRBD2. Unmatched junction bases numbered 3, after V lost 0 bases and J lost 5 bases. Germline V lookup: CDR1 SGHRS, CDR2 YFSETQ. The CDR3 runs 14 residues. The CDR3 nucleotides read TGCGCCAGCAGCTTGGAAGGGACTAGCAACGAGCAGTACTTC. Translation: CASSLEGTSNEQYF. Together with reference TRBV5-1 and TRBJ2-7, the CDR3 gives the full variable domain: KAGVTQTPRYLIKTRGQQVTLSCSPISGHRSVSWYQQTPGQGLQFLFEYFSETQRNKGNFPGRFSGRQFSNSRSEMNVSTLELGDSALYLCASSLEGTSNEQYFGPGTRLTVT.

The chain links TRBV18 to TRBJ2-7, with TRBD1 as a possible D gene (5 bases). CDR1 KGHSH and CDR2 LQKENI come from the germline V gene. The V and J ends lost 3 bases and 2 bases respectively, with 11 bases between them. The CDR3 is 14 amino acids. This CDR3 reads CASSPPGFPYEQYF. The CDR3 nucleotides read TGTGCCAGCTCACCGCCAGGGTTCCCCTACGAGCAGTACTTC.

The chain employs TRBV7-9 and TRBJ1-1, with unresolved D. The CDR3 is 16 amino acids. The germline V gene encodes CDR1 SEHNR and CDR2 FQNEAQ (reference sequence). With 2 bases removed from V and 2 bases from J, the gap between germline ends came to 15 bases. CDR3 residues: CASSLPAGGPNTEAFF. Written as DNA, the CDR3 is TGTGCCAGCAGCTTACCGGCGGGAGGCCCAAACACTGAAGCTTTCTTT.

The V and J genes are TRBV6-1 and TRBJ1-5, with a weak D call TRBD1 (5 bases). With 5 bases removed from V and 11 bases from J, the gap between germline ends came to 16 bases. From germline, CDR1 is MNHNS and CDR2 SASEGT. The CDR3 spans 13 residues. The CDR3 loop reads CASSTLGREAQHF. The CDR3 nucleotides read TGTGCCAGCAGTACCCTGGGGCGGGAGGCCCAGCATTTT.

This chain uses TRBV11-3 with TRBJ2-7; D may be TRBD1 or TRBD2 (6 bases each). Trimming took 1 base from V and 6 from J, leaving 13 bases between them. Germline assignment: CDR1 SGHNT and CDR2 YENEEA. The CDR3 has 14 residues. The CDR3 DNA reads as TGTGCCAGCAGCTTAGTTGGGGGGCTAGGCGAGCAGTACTTC. This translates into CASSLVGGLGEQYF.

The chain links TRBV18 to TRBJ2-3; D is ambiguous. This CDR3 has 14 amino acids. V lost 1 base to trimming and J lost 2 bases, with 7 bases between them. Germline values: CDR1 KGHSH, CDR2 LQKENI. CDR3 region: CASSPRVVTDTQYF. The CDR3 bases are TGTGCCAGCTCACCACGGGTGGTCACAGATACGCAGTATTTT.

The V call is TRBV5-5, the J call TRBJ2-7; D is unresolved. Trimming cost V 1 base and J 0 bases, with 5 bases left between them. CDR3 length: 13 amino acids. Germline lookup yields CDR1 SGHKS and CDR2 YYEKEE (reference sequence). The CDR3 loop reads CASSLQSSYEQYF. The DNA for the CDR3 is TGTGCCAGCAGCTTGCAGAGCTCCTACGAGCAGTACTTC.